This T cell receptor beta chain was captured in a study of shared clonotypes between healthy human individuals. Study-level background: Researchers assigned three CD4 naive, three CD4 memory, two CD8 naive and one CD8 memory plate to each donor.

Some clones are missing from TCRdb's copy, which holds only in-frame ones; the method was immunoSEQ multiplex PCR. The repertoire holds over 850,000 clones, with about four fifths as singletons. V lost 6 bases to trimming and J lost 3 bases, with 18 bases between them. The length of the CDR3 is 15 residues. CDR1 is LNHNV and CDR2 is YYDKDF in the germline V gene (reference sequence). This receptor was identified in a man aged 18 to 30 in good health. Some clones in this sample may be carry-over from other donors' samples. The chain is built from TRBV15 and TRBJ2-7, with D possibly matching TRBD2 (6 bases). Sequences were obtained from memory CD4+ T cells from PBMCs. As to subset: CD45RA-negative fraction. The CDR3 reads CATSGTKTSGYEQYF. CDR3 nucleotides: TGTGCCACCAGTGGGACCAAGACTAGTGGCTACGAGCAGTACTTC.